The clone carrying this T cell receptor (beta chain) was seen at least ten times. As yet, its antigen is unknown. TCRdb re-analysed the 5' RACE reads in MiXCR, keeping a single row per CDR3 protein. The table includes fewer than 40,000 distinct CDR3 sequences, around 4% detected once. These data are taken from a study of neurological immune-mediated disorders. V shed 5 bases and J 7 bases; nucleotides not matched to a gene: 19. The CDR3 is made up of 20 amino acids. Germline lookup yields CDR1 SEHNR and CDR2 FQNEAQ (reference sequence). Regarding the study as a whole: Private repertoires in all groups were suggested by the absence of shared CDR3 amino acid sequences among expanded clones across subjects.

Blood bank volunteers in Maryland, USA, served as healthy controls. 950,000 to 1,000,000 sorted CD4+ or CD8+ T cells made each library. This sequence originates from a woman aged 40 to 49 in good health. V is TRBV7-9 and J is TRBJ2-1; 14 nucleotides agree with TRBD2. Sequencing was carried out using CD4+ T cells from blood. The CDR3 DNA sequence: TGTGCCAGCAGCCATAGTCCGGGACTAGCGGGGGTCGGTGATGTGAATGAGCAGTTCTTC. Protein sequence: CASSHSPGLAGVGDVNEQFF.